The text below deals with one T cell receptor (beta chain). Cells sorted as Tregs were CD4+, CD25+ and CD127-/low. The junction had 15 bases not matched to a gene; V was cut back by 11 bases and J by 4 bases. The CDR3 length is 15 residues. CDR1 is SEHNR, CDR2 FQNEAQ, per germline (reference sequence). Using its own MiXCR run on the 5' RACE reads, TCRdb lists one record per CDR3 protein. This table has 46,000 or so distinct CDR3 sequences, 22% appearing once. The chain carries TRBV7-9 and TRBJ1-1; 8 bases line up with TRBD1. The material sequenced was Tregs sorted from a lymph node. The clonotype originates from a female donor with breast cancer. In DNA, the CDR3 is TGTGCCGGCAACAAATACCAGGACAGGGTCACTGAAGCTTTCTTT. Protein sequence: CAGNKYQDRVTEAFF. Full variable domain (remainder filled in from reference TRBV7-9 and TRBJ1-1): DTGVSQNPRHKITKRGQNVTFRCDPISEHNRLYWYRQTLGQGPEFLTYFQNEAQLEKSRLLSDRFSAERPKGSFSTLEIQRTEQGDSAMYLCAGNKYQDRVTEAFFGQGTRLTVV.